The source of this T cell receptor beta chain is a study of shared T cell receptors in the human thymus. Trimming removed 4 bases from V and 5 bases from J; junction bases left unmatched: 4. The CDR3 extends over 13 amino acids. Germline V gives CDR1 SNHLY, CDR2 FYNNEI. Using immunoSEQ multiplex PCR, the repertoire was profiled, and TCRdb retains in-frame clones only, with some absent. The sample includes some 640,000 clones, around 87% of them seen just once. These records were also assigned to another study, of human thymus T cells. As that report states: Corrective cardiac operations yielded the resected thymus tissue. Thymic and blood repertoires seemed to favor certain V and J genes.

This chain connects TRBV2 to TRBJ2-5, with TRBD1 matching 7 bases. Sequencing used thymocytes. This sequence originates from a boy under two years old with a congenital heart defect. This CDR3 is CASSGGQAETQYF. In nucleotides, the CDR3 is TGTGCCAGCAGTGGAGGACAGGCGGAGACCCAGTACTTC.